A single sample gave rise to the 21 T cell receptor beta chains below, sequenced in a study of T cells in Graves' hyperthyroidism and ophthalmopathy (dated by TCRdb to about 2019). The library was made by multiplex PCR. TCRdb records Illumina HiSeq 2000 as the sequencer. The TCR beta CDR3 regions were amplified from the RNA transcripts. For the first round of RT-PCR on the TCR CDR3, the HTBI primer set was used together with the Qiagen OneStep RT-PCR kit. Starting from the raw public reads, TCRdb applied fastp trimming at Q25, assembled clones with MiXCR and retained in-frame beta chains. Each record represents a unique CDR3 protein, reported with the most common genes and DNA among its rows. The sample includes about 400,000 distinct CDR3 sequences, with approximately 15% observed a single time. Clones ranked in the top ten supply about 13% of the sample. The source material was blood. The receptors originated from a man aged 18-30 years with Graves' ophthalmopathy.

This rearrangement joins TRBV5-1 to TRBJ1-1; TRBD1 matches 9 bases. The CDR3 has 15 amino acids. V dropped 5 bases and J dropped 4; count of bases not matched to a gene: 9. Looked up from germline, CDR1 is SGHRS and CDR2 is YFSETQ. This CDR3 is CASSLGQGMATEAFF. CDR3 sequence (DNA): TGCGCCAGCAGTCTGGGACAGGGTATGGCCACTGAAGCTTTCTTT.

The chain is built from TRBV24-1 and TRBJ2-1, with D maybe TRBD1 (7 bases). Germline CDR1 KGHDR, CDR2 SFDVKD. V was pared by 3 bases and J by 3 bases, with 20 bases between. The CDR3 length is 18 residues. CDR3 region: CATSDRFRGTFGYNEQFF. The CDR3 region has the DNA TGTGCCACCAGTGATAGGTTCAGGGGGACTTTCGGCTACAATGAGCAGTTCTTC.

Details on this clonotype: A read error may be the cause here, since a much bigger clone is one base away. CDR3 region: CASSRVRSPAGELFF. CDR3 nucleotide sequence: TGTGCCAGCAGCAGAGTCCGGTCCCCTGCCGGGGAGCTGTTTTTT. V gene TRBV7-2 combines with J gene TRBJ2-2; D unresolved. The CDR3 runs to 15 residues. CDR1 and CDR2 from the germline V gene are SGHTA and FQGNSA. V dropped 5 bases and J dropped 6 bases, with 16 bases sitting between them.

A few counts support this clonotype. The chain carries TRBV3-1 and TRBJ2-5; TRBD2 agrees at 15 bases. V was pared by 4 bases and J by 5 bases, with 8 bases of the junction left unmatched. The germline gives CDR1 LGHDT, CDR2 YNNKEL (reference sequence). This CDR3 is built from 17 residues. As DNA, the CDR3 is TGTGCCAGCAGCCCGGGACTAGCGGGAGGCCCCTGGGAGACCCAGTACTTC. This encodes CASSPGLAGGPWETQYF.

This clonotype occurred a few times. The genes are TRBV29-1 and TRBJ2-1, with 12 positions matching TRBD2. CDR3 size: 14 residues. J lost 7 bases, V lost 5 bases, and 6 bases had no gene match. Per the germline V gene, CDR1 is SQVTM and CDR2 is ANQGSEA. CDR3 coding DNA: TGCAGCGTTCTGACTAGCGGGAGCTTGAATGAGCAGTTCTTC. This sequence encodes CSVLTSGSLNEQFF.

This clonotype was recorded a few times. J is TRBJ2-1 and V is TRBV4-1, with 7 positions matching TRBD2. The CDR3 runs to 16 residues. Per the germline V gene, CDR1 is MGHRA and CDR2 is YSYEKL. V trimming: 1 base; J trimming: 5 bases; junction bases outside the gene matches: 8. CDR3 region: CASSQALAGANNEQFF. In DNA form, the CDR3 reads TGCGCCAGCAGCCAAGCACTCGCGGGAGCGAACAATGAGCAGTTCTTC.

The chain links TRBV19 to TRBJ2-7; unclear D gene. Trimming shortened V by 5 bases and J by 3 bases, and 11 bases separated the two germline ends. This CDR3 contains 13 residues. CDR1 and CDR2 (germline): LNHDA, SQIVND (reference sequence). The CDR3 sequence is CASSDMGSYEQYF. The CDR3 nucleotides are TGTGCCAGTAGTGATATGGGCAGCTACGAGCAGTACTTC.

This clonotype showed up many times. The chain recombines TRBV3-1 with TRBJ2-3; 10 bases match TRBD2. The V gene end was trimmed by 4 bases and the J gene end by 5 bases; junction bases not matched to a gene: 9. The CDR3 totals 16 residues. The V gene's germline CDR1 is LGHDT and CDR2 YNNKEL (reference sequence). The CDR3 here is CASSPVSGGARDTQYF. CDR3 nucleotides: TGTGCCAGCAGCCCCGTCAGCGGGGGGGCCAGAGATACGCAGTATTTT.

This clonotype was recorded many times. The V and J genes are TRBV20-1 and TRBJ2-1; D is uncertain. The V end lost 0 bases, the J end lost 7 bases, and 7 bases lay between the germline ends. The CDR3 contains 12 residues. Germline CDR1 reads DFQATT; CDR2 reads SNEGSKA (reference sequence). The CDR3 here is CSARDSPNEQFF. In DNA form, the CDR3 reads TGCAGTGCTAGAGACTCACCGAATGAGCAGTTCTTC.

This clonotype showed up many times. The V gene is TRBV28, the J gene TRBJ2-7; TRBD2 agrees at 15 bases. The CDR3 extends over 21 amino acids. The V segment lost 4 bases and the J segment 2 bases; nucleotides outside the gene matches: 18. CDR1 is MDHEN and CDR2 is SYDVKM in the germline V gene. Here the CDR3 reads CASSYGRGWTSGRVGAYEQYF. The CDR3, as DNA: TGTGCCAGCAGTTACGGCAGGGGATGGACTAGCGGGAGGGTTGGAGCCTACGAGCAGTACTTC. The full variable domain, in which reference TRBV28 and TRBJ2-7 provide the parts outside the CDR3, is DVKVTQSSRYLVKRTGEKVFLECVQDMDHENMFWYRQDPGLGLRLIYFSYDVKMKEKGDIPEGYSVSREKKERFSLILESASTNQTSMYLCASSYGRGWTSGRVGAYEQYFGPGTRLTVT.

This clonotype was detected ten times or more. The chain carries TRBV25-1 and TRBJ1-2; 12 bases fit TRBD1. CDR3 length: 16 amino acids. J gave up 7 bases and V 4 bases, and 10 bases lay outside the gene matches. Germline V gene data show CDR1 as MGHDK and CDR2 as SYGVNS. This CDR3 reads CASSAIGDRGHGGYTF. CDR3 nucleotides: TGTGCCAGCAGTGCCATCGGGGACAGGGGGCATGGTGGCTACACCTTC.

In its sample, this clonotype was seen many times. At one of its ends the junction is not consistent with the germline gene, which may arise from a read error. The chain links TRBV5-1 to TRBJ1-1; 7 bases align to TRBD1. CDR3 size: 15 residues. Germline CDR1 SGHRS, CDR2 YFSETQ. The CDR3 sequence is CASSLVTGLNTEAFF. The CDR3 nucleotides read TGTGCCAGCAGTTTGGTGACAGGGTTGAACACTGAAGCTTTCTTT.

This chain joins TRBV3-1 and TRBJ2-1; D perhaps matches TRBD1 (5 bases). Per germline, CDR1 LGHDT and CDR2 YNNKEL (reference sequence). This CDR3 has 14 amino acids. Trimming took off 1 base at V and 5 bases at J, with 9 bases between the two ends. The CDR3 DNA is TGTGCCAGCAGCCAAGGGGGCAGGGACAATGAGCAGTTCTTC. It translates to CASSQGGRDNEQFF.

This clonotype was seen repeatedly, ten times or more. The chain couples TRBV7-2 to TRBJ2-1, with D hard to call. CDR3 length equals 12 residues. V dropped 3 bases and J dropped 10 bases, with 10 bases sitting between them. Germline values: CDR1 SGHTA, CDR2 FQGNSA. DNA for the CDR3: TGTGCCAGCAGCTTGGTCCAGATCGAGCAGTTCTTC. Protein sequence: CASSLVQIEQFF.

The rearrangement joins TRBV12-3 or TRBV12-4 to TRBJ2-7; 9 nucleotides align to TRBD2. The V segment lost 4 bases and the J segment 3 bases; nucleotides outside the gene matches: 10. This CDR3 is built from 16 residues. The chain's CDR3 is CASSSPGLAEIYEQYF. The DNA for the CDR3 is TGTGCCAGCAGTTCCCCGGGACTAGCAGAAATCTACGAGCAGTACTTC.

The chain uses TRBV5-6 and TRBJ2-7; 7 positions match TRBD2. The CDR3 extends over 15 amino acids. V was clipped by 7 bases and J by 3 bases; unmatched bases: 13. The V gene's germline CDR1 is SGHDT and CDR2 YYEEEE. CDR3 in amino acids: CASSRGVPWLYEQYF. CDR3 in DNA: TGTGCCAGCTCTCGGGGGGTGCCCTGGCTCTACGAGCAGTACTTC. Based on the CDR3 plus reference TRBV5-6 and TRBJ2-7, the full variable domain is DAGVTQSPTHLIKTRGQQVTLRCSPKSGHDTVSWYQQALGQGPQFIFQYYEEEERQRGNFPDRFSGHQFPNYSSELNVNALLLGDSALYLCASSRGVPWLYEQYFGPGTRLTVT.

This clonotype was observed at least ten times. CDR3 residues: CASSQSIANEQYF. The CDR3 DNA sequence: TGCGCCAGCAGCCAATCCATAGCGAACGAGCAGTACTTC. V gene TRBV4-1 combines with J gene TRBJ2-7; a possible D gene is TRBD2 (5 bases). The CDR3 covers 13 residues. CDR1 MGHRA and CDR2 YSYEKL come from the germline V gene. The germline V and J ends were trimmed by 2 bases and 5 bases, with 10 bases remaining between them.

This clonotype was detected many times. The chain combines TRBV10-3 with TRBJ2-1; D is ambiguous. The V and J ends lost 6 bases and 7 bases respectively, with 19 bases between them. The germline gives CDR1 ENHRY, CDR2 SYGVKD. This CDR3 is built from 15 residues. The CDR3, as DNA: TGTGCCATCAGGGCGGCGGTGGCAGCTTCGAATGAGCAGTTCTTC. As protein: CAIRAAVAASNEQFF.

This clonotype has a handful of counts. The J gene is TRBJ2-2, the V gene TRBV7-3; no firm D call. This CDR3 contains 14 residues. Deletions cut 7 bases from V and 6 bases from J, with 15 bases between. Germline-derived CDR1 and CDR2 are SGHTA and FQGTGA. Here the CDR3 reads CASTTPSAAGELFF. In DNA form, the CDR3 reads TGTGCCAGCACCACCCCCTCAGCTGCCGGGGAGCTGTTTTTT.

This clonotype was recorded at least ten times. The chain employs TRBV4-1 and TRBJ2-3; 14 bases align to TRBD2. The CDR3 contains 18 residues. Germline V gene data show CDR1 as MGHRA and CDR2 as YSYEKL. The junction had 14 bases not matched to a gene; V was cut back by 6 bases and J by 6 bases. The CDR3 DNA follows: TGCGCCAGCAGTCACAAAACCGGGACTAGCGGGAGAAGTGATACGCAGTATTTT. It translates to CASSHKTGTSGRSDTQYF.

The rearrangement joins TRBV19 to TRBJ1-2; D is uncertain. This CDR3 region has 11 residues. Germline assignment: CDR1 LNHDA and CDR2 SQIVND (reference sequence). V dropped 7 bases and J dropped 3 bases, with 6 bases sitting between them. The CDR3 DNA follows: TGTGCCAGTACAGGTTACTATGGCTACACCTTC. It encodes CASTGYYGYTF. Full variable domain (remainder filled in from reference TRBV19 and TRBJ1-2): DGGITQSPKYLFRKEGQNVTLSCEQNLNHDAMYWYRQDPGQGLRLIYYSQIVNDFQKGDIAEGYSVSREKKESFPLTVTSAQKNPTAFYLCASTGYYGYTFGSGTRLTVV.